This T cell receptor beta chain was identified in a study of T cells in localized non-small cell lung cancer. The assay was immunoSEQ multiplex PCR, and TCRdb's table has in-frame clones only and misses some. The sample carries around 50,000 clones, around 84% recorded once. The V segment lost 3 bases and the J segment 2 bases; nucleotides outside the gene matches: 6. The CDR3 runs 14 residues. Germline V gives CDR1 GTSNPN, CDR2 SVGIG (reference sequence). The sample was PBMCs, taken before any cancer treatment. The TCR sequence derives from a female donor with stage II lung adenocarcinoma. This chain joins TRBV30 and TRBJ2-7; 8 nucleotides line up with TRBD2. The CDR3 DNA reads as TGTGCCTGGAGAGGACTAGCTGGGGCCTACGAGCAGTACTTC. It translates to CAWRGLAGAYEQYF.